One and the same sample provided the 3 T cell receptor beta chains below, sequenced in a study of blood T cell repertoires in COVID-19. Data came from immunoSEQ multiplex PCR; TCRdb stores just in-frame clones and leaves some out. Here the sample spans roughly 380,000 clones, around nine tenths being singletons. What was sequenced was peripheral blood. The receptors shown here come from a woman aged 40 to 55 with COVID-19, enrolled during active disease.

The chain combines TRBV10-1 with TRBJ1-1; D not certain. Per the germline V gene, CDR1 is WNHNN and CDR2 is SYGVQD (reference sequence). The germline V and J ends were trimmed by 2 bases and 3 bases, with 4 bases remaining between them. This CDR3 has 12 residues. CDR3 bases: TGCGCCAGCAGTGAGGAGGACACTGAAGCTTTCTTT. It is translated as CASSEEDTEAFF.

The chain links TRBV5-1 to TRBJ2-3; possible D gene TRBD2, 6 bases. The V and J ends lost 4 bases and 3 bases respectively, with 21 bases between them. This CDR3 is built from 17 residues. Germline loops: CDR1 SGHRS, CDR2 YFSETQ. In DNA form, the CDR3 reads TGCGCCAGCAGCCAGCCGGTTATAGTCGGGAGAACAGATACGCAGTATTTT. It yields the protein CASSQPVIVGRTDTQYF.

The chain couples TRBV28 to TRBJ1-1; 9 nucleotides line up with TRBD1. V trimming: 6 bases; J trimming: 5 bases; junction bases outside the gene matches: 13. Germline V gene data show CDR1 as MDHEN and CDR2 as SYDVKM. The CDR3 has 16 residues. The CDR3 DNA follows: TGTGCCAGCAGGCTTATCCGTGGGACAGGGAGAACTGAAGCTTTCTTT. This gives the protein CASRLIRGTGRTEAFF.